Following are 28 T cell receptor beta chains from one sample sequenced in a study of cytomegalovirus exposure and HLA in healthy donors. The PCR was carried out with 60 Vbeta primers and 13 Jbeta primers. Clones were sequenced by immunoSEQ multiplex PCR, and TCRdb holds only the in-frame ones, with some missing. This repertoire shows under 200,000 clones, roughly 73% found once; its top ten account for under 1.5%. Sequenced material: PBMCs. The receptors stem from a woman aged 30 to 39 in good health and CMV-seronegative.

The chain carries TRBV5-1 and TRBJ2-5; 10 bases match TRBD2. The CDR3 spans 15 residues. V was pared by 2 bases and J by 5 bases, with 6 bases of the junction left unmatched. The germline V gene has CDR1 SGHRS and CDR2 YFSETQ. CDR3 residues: CASSLSGGAGETQYF. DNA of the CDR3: TGCGCCAGCAGCTTAAGCGGGGGGGCCGGGGAGACCCAGTACTTC.

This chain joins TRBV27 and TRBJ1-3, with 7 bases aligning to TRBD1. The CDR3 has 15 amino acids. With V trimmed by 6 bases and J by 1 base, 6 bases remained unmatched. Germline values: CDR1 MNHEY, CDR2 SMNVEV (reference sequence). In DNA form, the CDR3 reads TGTGCCAGCAGCCCACAGGGGACTTCTGGAAACACCATATATTTT. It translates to CASSPQGTSGNTIYF.

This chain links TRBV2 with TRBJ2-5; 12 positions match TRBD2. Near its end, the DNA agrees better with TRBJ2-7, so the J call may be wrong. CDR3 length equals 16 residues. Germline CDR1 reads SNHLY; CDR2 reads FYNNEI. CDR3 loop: CASEPPSLAGGHEQYF. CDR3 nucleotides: TGTGCCAGCGAACCTCCTTCACTAGCGGGGGGCCACGAGCAGTACTTC.

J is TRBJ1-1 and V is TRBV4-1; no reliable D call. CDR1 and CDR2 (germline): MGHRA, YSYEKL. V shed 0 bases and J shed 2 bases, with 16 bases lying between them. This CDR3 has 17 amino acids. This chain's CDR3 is CASSQDFWAGVNTEAFF. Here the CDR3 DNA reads TGCGCCAGCAGCCAAGATTTCTGGGCAGGCGTAAACACTGAAGCTTTCTTT.

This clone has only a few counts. CDR3 amino acids: CASSGRGGRIEPQHF. CDR3 DNA sequence: TGTGCCAGCTCAGGCCGCGGGGGTAGGATTGAGCCCCAGCATTTT. This chain links TRBV18 with TRBJ1-5, with TRBD1 as a possible D gene (5 bases). The V gene lost 5 bases and the J gene lost 8 bases, with 19 bases spanning the gap. Germline CDR1 and CDR2: KGHSH and LQKENI. The CDR3 spans 15 residues.

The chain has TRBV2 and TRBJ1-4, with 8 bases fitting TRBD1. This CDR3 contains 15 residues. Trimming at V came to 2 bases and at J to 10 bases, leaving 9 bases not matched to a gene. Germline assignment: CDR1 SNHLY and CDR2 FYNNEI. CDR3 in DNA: TGTGCCAGCAGTGAAACGACAGGGGTCATGGGAAAACTGTTTTTT. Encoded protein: CASSETTGVMGKLFF. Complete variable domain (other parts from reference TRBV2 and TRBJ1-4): EPEVTQTPSHQVTQMGQEVILRCVPISNHLYFYWYRQILGQKVEFLVSFYNNEISEKSEIFDDQFSVERPDGSNFTLKIRSTKLEDSAMYFCASSETTGVMGKLFFGSGTQLSVL.

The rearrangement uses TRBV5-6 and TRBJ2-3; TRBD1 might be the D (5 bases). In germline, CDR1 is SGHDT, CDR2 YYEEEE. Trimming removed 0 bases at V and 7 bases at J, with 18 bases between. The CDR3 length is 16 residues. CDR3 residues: CASSLGPRVGGNTQYF. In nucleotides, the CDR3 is TGTGCCAGCAGCTTGGGACCCAGGGTAGGTGGGAATACGCAGTATTTT.

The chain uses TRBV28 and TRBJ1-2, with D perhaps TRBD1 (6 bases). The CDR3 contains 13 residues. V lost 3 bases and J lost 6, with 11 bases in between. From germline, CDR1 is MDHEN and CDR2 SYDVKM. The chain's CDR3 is CASSLVRGDGYTF. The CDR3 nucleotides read TGTGCCAGCAGTTTGGTCAGGGGTGATGGCTACACCTTC.

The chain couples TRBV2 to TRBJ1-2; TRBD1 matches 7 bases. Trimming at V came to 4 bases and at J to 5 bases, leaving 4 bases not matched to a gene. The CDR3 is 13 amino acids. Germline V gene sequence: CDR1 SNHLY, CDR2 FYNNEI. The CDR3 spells CASSAQTGYGYTF. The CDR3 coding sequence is TGTGCCAGCAGTGCTCAGACAGGGTATGGCTACACCTTC. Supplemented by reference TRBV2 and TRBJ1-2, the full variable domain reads EPEVTQTPSHQVTQMGQEVILRCVPISNHLYFYWYRQILGQKVEFLVSFYNNEISEKSEIFDDQFSVERPDGSNFTLKIRSTKLEDSAMYFCASSAQTGYGYTFGSGTRLTVV.

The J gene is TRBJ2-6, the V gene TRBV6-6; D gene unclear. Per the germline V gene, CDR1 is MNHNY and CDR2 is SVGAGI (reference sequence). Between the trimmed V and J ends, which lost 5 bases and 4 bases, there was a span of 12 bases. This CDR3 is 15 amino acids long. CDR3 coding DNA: TGTGCCAGCAGTCGACCAGAGGTAGGGGCCAACGTCCTGACTTTC. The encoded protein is CASSRPEVGANVLTF.

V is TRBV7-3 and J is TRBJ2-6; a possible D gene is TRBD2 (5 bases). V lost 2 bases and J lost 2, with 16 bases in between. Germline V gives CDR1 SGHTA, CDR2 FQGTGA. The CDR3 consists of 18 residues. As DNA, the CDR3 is TGTGCCAGCAGCTTATTAGGCGGGCCCGGGACTGGGGCCAACGTCCTGACTTTC. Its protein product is CASSLLGGPGTGANVLTF.

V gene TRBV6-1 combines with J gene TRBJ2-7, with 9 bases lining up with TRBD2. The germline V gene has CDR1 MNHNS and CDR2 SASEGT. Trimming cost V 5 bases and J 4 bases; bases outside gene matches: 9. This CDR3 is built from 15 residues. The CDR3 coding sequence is TGTGCCAGCAGTTCTCTAGCGGGGCGCGGGTACGAGCAGTACTTC. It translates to CASSSLAGRGYEQYF.

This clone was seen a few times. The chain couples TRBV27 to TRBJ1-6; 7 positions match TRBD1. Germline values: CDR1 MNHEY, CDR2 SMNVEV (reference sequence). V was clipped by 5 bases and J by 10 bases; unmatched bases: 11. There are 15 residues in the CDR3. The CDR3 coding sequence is TGTGCCAGCAGTAGACAGGGTACCCAAGAATCACCCCTCCACTTT. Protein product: CASSRQGTQESPLHF.

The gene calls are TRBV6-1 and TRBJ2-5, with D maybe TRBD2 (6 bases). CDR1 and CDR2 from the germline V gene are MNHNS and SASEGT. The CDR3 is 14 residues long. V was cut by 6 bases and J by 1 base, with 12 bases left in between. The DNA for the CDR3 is TGTGCCAGCAGACTCCTAGCGAGCCAAGAGACCCAGTACTTC. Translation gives CASRLLASQETQYF.

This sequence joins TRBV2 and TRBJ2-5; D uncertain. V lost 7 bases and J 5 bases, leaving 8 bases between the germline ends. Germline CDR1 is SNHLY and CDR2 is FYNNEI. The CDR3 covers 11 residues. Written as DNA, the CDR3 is TGTGCCAGCATTCTAAAGGAGACCCAGTACTTC. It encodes CASILKETQYF.

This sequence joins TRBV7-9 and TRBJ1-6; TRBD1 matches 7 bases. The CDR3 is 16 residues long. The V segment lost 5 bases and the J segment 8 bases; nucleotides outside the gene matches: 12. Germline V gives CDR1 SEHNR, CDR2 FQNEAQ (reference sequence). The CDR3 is CASSPRSGTADSPLHF. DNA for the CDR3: TGTGCCAGCAGCCCAAGGTCCGGGACAGCCGATTCACCCCTCCACTTT.

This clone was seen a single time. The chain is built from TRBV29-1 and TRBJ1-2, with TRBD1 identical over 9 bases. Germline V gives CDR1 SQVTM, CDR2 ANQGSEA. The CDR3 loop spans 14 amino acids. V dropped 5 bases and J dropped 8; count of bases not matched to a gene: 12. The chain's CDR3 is CSVSGTGQYSGYTF. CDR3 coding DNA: TGCAGCGTTTCCGGGACAGGGCAATATAGCGGCTACACCTTC.

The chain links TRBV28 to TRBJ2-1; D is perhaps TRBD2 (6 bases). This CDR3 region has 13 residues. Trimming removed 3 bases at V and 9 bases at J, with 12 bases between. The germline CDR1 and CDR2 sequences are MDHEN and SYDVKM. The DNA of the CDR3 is TGTGCCAGCAGTTTTGGAGGGAGGCCTGAGCAGTTCTTC. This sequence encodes CASSFGGRPEQFF. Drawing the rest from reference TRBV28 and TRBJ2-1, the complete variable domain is DVKVTQSSRYLVKRTGEKVFLECVQDMDHENMFWYRQDPGLGLRLIYFSYDVKMKEKGDIPEGYSVSREKKERFSLILESASTNQTSMYLCASSFGGRPEQFFGPGTRLTVL.

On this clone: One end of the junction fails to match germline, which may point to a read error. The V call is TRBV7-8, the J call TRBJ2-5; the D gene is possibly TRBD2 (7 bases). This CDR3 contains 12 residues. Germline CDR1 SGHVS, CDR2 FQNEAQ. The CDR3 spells CASSFDRRGGDF. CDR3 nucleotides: TGTGCCAGCAGCTTTGATAGGAGAGGGGGGGACTTC.

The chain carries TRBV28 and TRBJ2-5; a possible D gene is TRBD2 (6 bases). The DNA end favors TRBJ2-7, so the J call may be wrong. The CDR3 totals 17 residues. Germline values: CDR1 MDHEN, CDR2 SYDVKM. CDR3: CASSLCDWGGNSYEQYF. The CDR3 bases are TGTGCCAGCAGTTTATGTGATTGGGGAGGTAACTCCTACGAGCAGTACTTC.

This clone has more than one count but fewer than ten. The CDR3 is CASRLGQSYGYTF. In DNA form, the CDR3 reads TGTGCCAGCAGACTGGGACAGAGCTATGGCTACACCTTC. The gene calls are TRBV27 and TRBJ1-2, with TRBD1 matching 7 bases. V was pared by 6 bases and J by 4 bases, with 5 bases of the junction left unmatched. The CDR3 length is 13 residues. The germline V gene has CDR1 MNHEY and CDR2 SMNVEV (reference sequence).

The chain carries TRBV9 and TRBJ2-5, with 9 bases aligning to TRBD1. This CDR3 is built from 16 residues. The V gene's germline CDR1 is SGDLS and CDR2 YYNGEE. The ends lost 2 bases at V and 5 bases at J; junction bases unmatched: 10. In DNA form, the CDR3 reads TGTGCCAGCAGCGTGGGGGACAGGGATGTTATCGAGACCCAGTACTTC. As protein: CASSVGDRDVIETQYF.

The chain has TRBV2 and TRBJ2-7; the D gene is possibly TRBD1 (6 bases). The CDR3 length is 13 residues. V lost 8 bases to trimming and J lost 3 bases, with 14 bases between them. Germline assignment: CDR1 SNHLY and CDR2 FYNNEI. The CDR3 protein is CASARTVGYEQYF. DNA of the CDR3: TGTGCCAGCGCGCGGACAGTGGGCTACGAGCAGTACTTC.

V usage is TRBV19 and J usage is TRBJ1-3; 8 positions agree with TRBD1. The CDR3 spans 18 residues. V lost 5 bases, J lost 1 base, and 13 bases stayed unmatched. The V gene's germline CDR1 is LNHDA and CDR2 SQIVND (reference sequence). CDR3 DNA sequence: TGTGCCAGTAGTCCCCGCCGGGACAGGCTTCAATCTGGAAACACCATATATTTT. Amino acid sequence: CASSPRRDRLQSGNTIYF.

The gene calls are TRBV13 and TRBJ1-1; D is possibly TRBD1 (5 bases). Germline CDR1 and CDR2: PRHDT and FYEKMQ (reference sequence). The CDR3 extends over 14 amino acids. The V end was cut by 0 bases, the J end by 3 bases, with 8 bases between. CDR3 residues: CASSLGPGDTEAFF. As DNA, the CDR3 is TGTGCCAGCAGCTTAGGTCCGGGGGACACTGAAGCTTTCTTT. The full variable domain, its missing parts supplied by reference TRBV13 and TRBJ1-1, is AAGVIQSPRHLIKEKRETATLKCYPIPRHDTVYWYQQGPGQDPQFLISFYEKMQSDKGSIPDRFSAQQFSDYHSELNMSSLELGDSALYFCASSLGPGDTEAFFGQGTRLTVV.

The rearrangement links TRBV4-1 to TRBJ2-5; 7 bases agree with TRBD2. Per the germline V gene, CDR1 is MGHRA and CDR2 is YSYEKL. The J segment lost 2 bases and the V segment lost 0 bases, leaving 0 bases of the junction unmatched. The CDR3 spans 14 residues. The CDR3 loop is CASSQERGQETQYF. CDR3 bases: TGCGCCAGCAGCCAAGAGCGGGGGCAAGAGACCCAGTACTTC.

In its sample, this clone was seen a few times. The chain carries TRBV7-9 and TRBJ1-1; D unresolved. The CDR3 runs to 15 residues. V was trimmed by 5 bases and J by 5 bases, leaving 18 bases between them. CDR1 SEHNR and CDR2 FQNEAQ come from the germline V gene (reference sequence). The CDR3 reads CASSPTGSGRTEAFF. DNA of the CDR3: TGTGCCAGCAGCCCGACCGGGAGCGGGAGGACTGAAGCTTTCTTT.

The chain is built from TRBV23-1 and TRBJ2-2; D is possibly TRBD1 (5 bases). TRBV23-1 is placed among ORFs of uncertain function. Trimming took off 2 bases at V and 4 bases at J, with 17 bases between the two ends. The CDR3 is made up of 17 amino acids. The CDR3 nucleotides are TGCGCCAGCAGTCAACGAACAGGACCCACCGGCACCGGGGAGCTGTTTTTT. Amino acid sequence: CASSQRTGPTGTGELFF.